These 31 T cell receptor beta chains were sequenced from one sample in a study of T-cell reconstitution after alpha-beta-depleted transplantation in children. A library of TCRbeta sequences, prepared with unique molecular identifiers, was generated. TCRdb re-analysed the PCR reads in MiXCR, keeping a single row per CDR3 protein. The table records some 490,000 distinct CDR3 sequences, around an eighth of them present only once. Sequencing was performed on PBMCs from the stem cell graft donor, taken from the stem cell graft. All receptors come from a human donor who donated a stem cell graft to a child with combined immunodeficiency.

This clonotype was picked up a small number of times. This chain uses TRBV7-2 with TRBJ2-7, with a possible D match to TRBD2 (6 bases). The CDR3 totals 16 residues. Looked up from germline, CDR1 is SGHTA and CDR2 is FQGNSA. Trimming cost V 5 bases and J 0 bases, with 17 bases left between them. CDR3 DNA: TGTGCCAGCAGCCTTGCGGGGACTTACTTCTCCTACGAGCAGTACTTC. Residues: CASSLAGTYFSYEQYF.

This chain links TRBV9 with TRBJ2-1; a possible D gene is TRBD2 (5 bases). The CDR3 is made up of 17 amino acids. Germline-derived CDR1 and CDR2 are SGDLS and YYNGEE. With 0 bases removed from V and 0 bases from J, the gap between germline ends came to 13 bases. CDR3: CASSVGASGSSYNEQFF. The CDR3 coding sequence is TGTGCCAGCAGCGTAGGGGCTAGTGGGAGCTCCTACAATGAGCAGTTCTTC.

This clonotype was detected a few times. The gene calls are TRBV11-3 and TRBJ2-7; 8 bases line up with TRBD1. J gave up 2 bases and V 7 bases, and 1 base lay outside the gene matches. This CDR3 comprises 12 residues. CDR1 and CDR2 (germline): SGHNT, YENEEA. The CDR3 DNA reads as TGTGCCAGCACGGACAGGGCCTACGAGCAGTACTTC. Translating gives CASTDRAYEQYF.

The gene calls are TRBV5-1 and TRBJ2-3; D may be TRBD1 (5 bases). Germline V CDR1 and CDR2: SGHRS, YFSETQ. The CDR3 sequence is 17 residues long. V was clipped by 2 bases and J by 0 bases, with 16 bases between them. The CDR3, as DNA: TGCGCCAGCAGCTTAGACGCCTTAGGACAAAGCACAGATACGCAGTATTTT. Residues: CASSLDALGQSTDTQYF.

This clonotype was recorded only once. The chain recombines TRBV2 with TRBJ1-4; TRBD1 is a possible D gene (5 bases). Trimming pared 2 bases from V and 5 bases from J, leaving 15 bases between. Germline assignment: CDR1 SNHLY and CDR2 FYNNEI. The CDR3 contains 16 residues. As DNA, the CDR3 is TGTGCCAGCAGTGAAAGGCGGGACGGACGGAATGAAAAACTGTTTTTT. Amino acid sequence: CASSERRDGRNEKLFF. Based on the CDR3 plus reference TRBV2 and TRBJ1-4, the full variable domain is EPEVTQTPSHQVTQMGQEVILRCVPISNHLYFYWYRQILGQKVEFLVSFYNNEISEKSEIFDDQFSVERPDGSNFTLKIRSTKLEDSAMYFCASSERRDGRNEKLFFGSGTQLSVL.

This clonotype was counted between two and nine times. The chain links TRBV12-3 or TRBV12-4 to TRBJ1-1; D not certain. The V end was cut by 0 bases, the J end by 0 bases, with 5 bases between. The CDR3 loop spans 14 amino acids. CDR3 in amino acids: CASSLAWMNTEAFF. CDR3 sequence (DNA): TGTGCCAGCAGTTTAGCGTGGATGAACACTGAAGCTTTCTTT.

Ten or more counts support this clonotype. The rearrangement joins TRBV12-3 or TRBV12-4 to TRBJ1-1; D remains unclear. V lost 3 bases, J lost 4 bases, and 9 bases lay in between. The CDR3 is made up of 13 amino acids. CDR3 sequence: CASSFGRVTEAFF. The CDR3 coding sequence is TGTGCCAGCAGTTTTGGTCGTGTCACTGAAGCTTTCTTT.

This CDR3 is CASSLTPPETNYGYTF. The CDR3 DNA is TGTGCCAGCAGCTTAACCCCTCCAGAGACTAACTATGGCTACACCTTC. V is TRBV7-2 and J is TRBJ1-2; D remains ambiguous. Deletions cut 2 bases from V and 0 bases from J, with 13 bases between. CDR1 and CDR2 from the germline V gene are SGHTA and FQGNSA. The CDR3 is 16 amino acids. The full variable domain, rest sourced from reference TRBV7-2 and TRBJ1-2, is GAGVSQSPSNKVTEKGKDVELRCDPISGHTALYWYRQSLGQGLEFLIYFQGNSAPDKSGLPSDRFSAERTGGSVSTLTIQRTQQEDSAVYLCASSLTPPETNYGYTFGSGTRLTVV.

This clonotype was seen only a few times. The chain carries TRBV12-3 or TRBV12-4 and TRBJ1-5; D remains unclear. Between the trimmed V and J ends, which lost 6 bases and 9 bases, there was a span of 9 bases. The CDR3 consists of 11 residues. CDR3 nucleotides: TGTGCCAGCAGCCGCCGCGGGCCCCAGCATTTT. It specifies CASSRRGPQHF.

This clonotype has a handful of counts. V and J are TRBV12-3 or TRBV12-4 and TRBJ2-6; D uncertain. CDR3 size: 19 residues. V lost 2 bases, J lost 1 base, and 18 bases lay in between. In DNA, the CDR3 is TGTGCCAGCAGTTTATTTCGGCAGGCGGATCGGTCTGGGGCCAACGTCCTGACTTTC. The encoded protein is CASSLFRQADRSGANVLTF.

This chain connects TRBV2 to TRBJ2-7; a weak D match, TRBD1 (6 bases). Trimming left V 6 bases short and J 5 bases short, with 23 bases between. The CDR3 contains 16 residues. The V gene's germline CDR1 is SNHLY and CDR2 FYNNEI. CDR3 loop: CASRKLLGTPLDEQYF. CDR3 DNA: TGTGCCAGCAGGAAACTCCTGGGGACACCTCTCGACGAGCAGTACTTC.

This clonotype was recorded at least ten times. V is TRBV6-2 or TRBV6-3 and J is TRBJ2-6, with TRBD1 identical over 7 bases. Germline assignment: CDR1 MNHEY and CDR2 SVGEGT. V lost 6 bases and J lost 0; bases outside the gene matches: 11. The CDR3 length is 18 residues. The CDR3 spells CASRMDRSLPSGANVLTF. The CDR3 nucleotides read TGTGCCAGCAGGATGGACAGGTCGCTCCCCTCTGGGGCCAACGTCCTGACTTTC.

V and J are TRBV20-1 and TRBJ2-7; maybe TRBD2 (5 bases). The CDR3 extends over 14 amino acids. V lost 6 bases and J 0 bases, leaving 15 bases between the germline ends. Germline V gives CDR1 DFQATT, CDR2 SNEGSKA (reference sequence). The CDR3 region is CSAHPGRDSYEQYF. CDR3 nucleotide sequence: TGCAGTGCACATCCAGGTCGGGACTCCTACGAGCAGTACTTC.

This clonotype was picked up a small number of times. The genes are TRBV7-2 and TRBJ2-2; no clear D. Germline assignment: CDR1 SGHTA and CDR2 FQGNSA. Between the trimmed V and J ends, which lost 5 bases and 0 bases, there was a span of 16 bases. The CDR3 covers 17 residues. The chain's CDR3 is CASSIRVGYPNTGELFF. The CDR3 DNA reads as TGTGCCAGCAGCATACGAGTTGGCTACCCGAACACCGGGGAGCTGTTTTTT.

This clonotype appeared many times. The V call is TRBV27, the J call TRBJ2-7; the D is unclear. V was shortened by 1 base and J by 0 bases, with 7 bases between the two germline ends. Germline V lookup: CDR1 MNHEY, CDR2 SMNVEV (reference sequence). The CDR3 consists of 14 residues. The CDR3 nucleotides read TGTGCCAGCAGTTTATTCGCAGGCTCCTACGAGCAGTACTTC. As protein: CASSLFAGSYEQYF.

The chain employs TRBV7-6 and TRBJ2-5, with D hard to call. Trimming stripped 2 bases from V and 2 bases from J, with 9 bases between. The CDR3 is 14 residues long. The germline V gene encodes CDR1 SGHVS and CDR2 FNYEAQ. The CDR3 here is CASSLTARQETQYF. The CDR3 coding sequence is TGTGCCAGCAGCTTAACAGCGAGACAAGAGACCCAGTACTTC.

This clonotype was seen at least ten times. The chain uses TRBV6-5 and TRBJ2-2; D gene ambiguous. The germline gives CDR1 MNHEY, CDR2 SVGAGI. Trimming stripped 0 bases from V and 2 bases from J, with 10 bases between. This CDR3 has 16 residues. CDR3 nucleotides: TGTGCCAGCAGTTACTCGATTCCCAGAAACACCGGGGAGCTGTTTTTT. Translation gives CASSYSIPRNTGELFF.

The chain links TRBV10-3 to TRBJ2-2; 8 nucleotides match TRBD2. The CDR3 spans 16 residues. CDR1 and CDR2 from the germline V gene are ENHRY and SYGVKD. V was clipped by 6 bases and J by 3 bases; unmatched bases: 9. The CDR3 protein is CAIRAGGAPDTGELFF. CDR3 nucleotides: TGTGCCATCAGGGCCGGGGGGGCCCCGGACACCGGGGAGCTGTTTTTT.

This clonotype was counted many times. The chain is built from TRBV12-3 or TRBV12-4 and TRBJ2-1; a possible D gene is TRBD2 (6 bases). This CDR3 has 18 amino acids. V was clipped by 6 bases and J by 5 bases, with 26 bases between them. CDR3 in amino acids: CASSSAPGSHTIHNEQFF. The CDR3 DNA reads as TGTGCCAGCAGCTCAGCTCCCGGGAGCCATACCATTCACAATGAGCAGTTCTTC.

The CDR3 coding sequence is TGCGCCAGCAGAGCCGGGACCCAAGGCGAGCAGTACTTC. Its translation is CASRAGTQGEQYF. The chain links TRBV5-1 to TRBJ2-7; possibly TRBD1 or TRBD2 for D (5 bases each). Germline assignment: CDR1 SGHRS and CDR2 YFSETQ. Trimming shortened V by 5 bases and J by 6 bases, and 15 bases separated the two germline ends. The CDR3 totals 13 residues.

The chain has TRBV12-3 or TRBV12-4 and TRBJ2-5; the match to TRBD2 covers 10 bases. The assigned J gene may be wrong: the sequence end matches TRBJ2-1 better. The CDR3 extends over 16 amino acids. The CDR3 region has the DNA TGTGCCAGCAGCTACACTAGCGGGGCAGACCAAGAGACCCAGTTCTTC. Protein product: CASSYTSGADQETQFF.

This clonotype has only one observation. The gene calls are TRBV29-1 and TRBJ2-2; D possibly matches TRBD1 or TRBD2 (5 bases each). Germline V CDR1 and CDR2: SQVTM, ANQGSEA. The CDR3 is 14 amino acids. CDR3 sequence: CTVDEGSGTGELFF. CDR3 in DNA: TGCACCGTCGATGAGGGGTCGGGCACCGGGGAGCTGTTTTTT.

This clonotype came up many times. This chain uses TRBV7-2 with TRBJ1-3; 8 bases are shared with TRBD1. Per germline, CDR1 SGHTA and CDR2 FQGNSA. V gave up 6 bases and J gave up 3 bases; unmatched junction bases: 4. This CDR3 region has 14 residues. The CDR3 is CASSTRGLGNTIYF. CDR3 sequence (DNA): TGTGCCAGCAGTACCAGGGGGCTTGGAAACACCATATATTTT.

This clonotype was seen many times. The chain joins TRBV24-1 to TRBJ1-5, with a possible D match to TRBD1 (5 bases). V was pared by 7 bases and J by 1 base, with 10 bases between. CDR1 and CDR2 from the germline V gene are KGHDR and SFDVKD. CDR3 length: 14 amino acids. As DNA, the CDR3 is TGTGCCACCAGCAACTCAGGGAGCAATCAGCCCCAGCATTTT. As protein: CATSNSGSNQPQHF.

This clonotype was seen many times. The rearrangement links TRBV7-3 to TRBJ2-5, with D unclear. The CDR3 contains 13 residues. Germline CDR1 SGHTA, CDR2 FQGTGA. Trimming stripped 2 bases from V and 4 bases from J, with 8 bases between. The CDR3 nucleotides are TGTGCCAGCAGCTTATGGGGTCCAGAGACCCAGTACTTC. This gives the protein CASSLWGPETQYF. The variable domain in full, completed from reference TRBV7-3 and TRBJ2-5, reads GAGVSQTPSNKVTEKGKYVELRCDPISGHTALYWYRQSLGQGPEFLIYFQGTGAADDSGLPNDRFFAVRPEGSVSTLKIQRTERGDSAVYLCASSLWGPETQYFGPGTRLLVL.

This clonotype was found many times. At one of its ends the junction is not consistent with the germline gene, which may arise from a read error. CDR3 in amino acids: CASSLGDTSYEQYF. The DNA for the CDR3 is TGCGCCAGCAGCTTGGGGGACACCTCCTACGAGCAGTACTTC. The rearrangement uses TRBV12-3 or TRBV12-4 and TRBJ2-7; D possibly corresponds to TRBD1 (6 bases). This CDR3 has 14 residues.

The CDR3 sequence: CASSLDRGRLYF. The CDR3 nucleotides are TGTGCCAGCAGCTTAGATCGGGGGCGGTTGTACTTC. This chain connects TRBV7-9 to TRBJ2-5; D possibly uses TRBD1 or TRBD2 (6 bases each). The V end was cut by 1 base, the J end by 13 bases, with 13 bases between. Looked up from germline, CDR1 is SEHNR and CDR2 is FQNEAQ (reference sequence). The CDR3 spans 12 residues.

The rearrangement links TRBV12-3 or TRBV12-4 to TRBJ2-1; 9 bases map to TRBD1. J lost 5 bases, V lost 6 bases, and 11 bases had no gene match. This CDR3 has 16 amino acids. The CDR3 region is CASSARGDRADNEQFF. In DNA form, the CDR3 reads TGTGCCAGCAGCGCCCGCGGGGACAGGGCGGACAATGAGCAGTTCTTC.

V gene TRBV12-3 or TRBV12-4 combines with J gene TRBJ1-1; D ambiguous. Trimming removed 0 bases at V and 0 bases at J, with 5 bases between. The CDR3 loop spans 14 amino acids. CDR3: CASSLALMNTEAFF. The CDR3 DNA reads TGTGCCAGCAGTTTAGCTTTAATGAACACTGAAGCTTTCTTT.

This clonotype has ten or more counts. The rearrangement links TRBV12-3 or TRBV12-4 to TRBJ2-3, with a tentative D call TRBD2 (7 bases). V was pared by 3 bases and J by 11 bases, with 21 bases between. The CDR3 has 15 residues. CDR3 sequence (DNA): TGTGCCAGCAGTTTCTCCCGGGGCGGGGGCGCGGGGCAGTATTTT. It encodes CASSFSRGGGAGQYF.

This clonotype turned up a few times. This chain joins TRBV6-1 and TRBJ1-1, with D possibly matching TRBD1 (6 bases). Trimming shortened V by 2 bases and J by 2 bases, and 21 bases separated the two germline ends. The V gene's germline CDR1 is MNHNS and CDR2 SASEGT. The CDR3 is made up of 18 amino acids. The CDR3 region has the DNA TGTGCCAGCAGTGAATATCTCGGAGGGGGGTCGGGCAACACTGAAGCTTTCTTT. This sequence encodes CASSEYLGGGSGNTEAFF.